Below, 27 T cell receptor beta chains from the same sample are listed, as sequenced in a study of blood T cell repertoires in COVID-19 (TCRdb year 2020). The library relied on the immunoSEQ multiplex PCR assay. TCRdb limited this immuneACCESS table to in-frame rearrangements with V and J called. A share of clones is missing; checked studies link under half to unresolved V genes, and the rest is unexplained. A total of fewer than 50,000 clones appear in this sample, 70% to 90% of them only once. Approximately 32% of the sample lies in the top ten. The sequenced material came from peripheral blood. The receptors come from a man in his 70s with active COVID-19.

The chain employs TRBV6-4 and TRBJ2-3; tentatively, D is TRBD2 (6 bases). This CDR3 has 14 residues. V shed 6 bases and J shed 6 bases, with 16 bases lying between them. Germline CDR1 is MRHNA and CDR2 is SNTAGT. CDR3 coding DNA: TGTGCCAGCAGCCCGAGCGGAGGGAGCGATACGCAGTATTTT. This gives the protein CASSPSGGSDTQYF.

V gene TRBV21-1 combines with J gene TRBJ1-3; TRBD1 reflects the table's D call only, with no check against the DNA. TRBV21-1 is designated a pseudogene. The CDR3 runs to 17 residues. The CDR3, as DNA: TGTGCCATCTCGATTACCGGGACAGCCATCTCTGGAAACACCATATATTTT. It codes for CAISITGTAISGNTIYF.

The gene calls are TRBV4-2 and TRBJ2-3; D possibly corresponds to TRBD1 (7 bases). This CDR3 comprises 16 residues. V lost 4 bases to trimming and J lost 0 bases, with 14 bases between them. Germline V CDR1 and CDR2: LGHNA, YNFKEQ. The CDR3 nucleotides are TGTGCCAGCAGCCTGCAGGGGGACTTTAGCACAGATACGCAGTATTTT. Translation gives CASSLQGDFSTDTQYF.

The chain is built from TRBV5-4 and TRBJ2-3, with TRBD2 identical over 9 bases. Germline values: CDR1 SGHNT, CDR2 YYREEE (reference sequence). This CDR3 is built from 17 residues. Trimming cost V 2 bases and J 2 bases; bases outside gene matches: 9. CDR3 in amino acids: CASSFRRSSGNTDTQYF. Here the CDR3 DNA reads TGTGCCAGCAGCTTTCGCCGGTCTAGCGGGAACACAGATACGCAGTATTTT.

The gene calls are TRBV28 and TRBJ1-2; D remains unclear. The CDR3 is made up of 14 amino acids. Germline V gene data show CDR1 as MDHEN and CDR2 as SYDVKM. V shed 1 base and J shed 2 bases, with 8 bases lying between them. The CDR3 nucleotides read TGTGCCAGCAGTTTATCCCCCGAGAACTATGGCTACACCTTC. Protein: CASSLSPENYGYTF.

In its sample, this clone was seen once. V usage is TRBV19 and J usage is TRBJ2-7; D may be TRBD2 (5 bases). V dropped 5 bases and J dropped 0 bases, with 11 bases sitting between them. CDR1 is LNHDA and CDR2 is SQIVND in the germline V gene (reference sequence). CDR3 length: 14 residues. CDR3 in DNA: TGTGCCAGTAGTTGGGAGATTAGCTCCTACGAGCAGTACTTC. Protein: CASSWEISSYEQYF.

The V and J genes are TRBV27 and TRBJ1-5; weak D call: TRBD1 (6 bases). V dropped 6 bases and J dropped 2 bases, with 14 bases sitting between them. The germline V gene has CDR1 MNHEY and CDR2 SMNVEV (reference sequence). The CDR3 covers 15 residues. The CDR3 region is CASSSRGAGNQPQHF. The CDR3 DNA is TGTGCCAGCAGCTCCCGGGGGGCGGGCAATCAGCCCCAGCATTTT.

V is TRBV18 and J is TRBJ1-2; 9 bases are a match to TRBD1. This CDR3 region has 15 residues. Germline V gene data show CDR1 as KGHSH and CDR2 as LQKENI. V was clipped by 3 bases and J by 3 bases; unmatched bases: 5. CDR3 region: CASSPGQGSDYGYTF. The CDR3 region has the DNA TGTGCCAGCTCACCTGGACAGGGGTCGGACTATGGCTACACCTTC. Drawing the rest from reference TRBV18 and TRBJ1-2, the complete variable domain is NAGVMQNPRHLVRRRGQEARLRCSPMKGHSHVYWYRQLPEEGLKFMVYLQKENIIDESGMPKERFSAEFPKEGPSILRIQQVVRGDSAAYFCASSPGQGSDYGYTFGSGTRLTVV.

This chain joins TRBV5-1 and TRBJ1-1; no clear D. In germline, CDR1 is SGHRS, CDR2 YFSETQ. This CDR3 is 14 amino acids long. Trimming pared 7 bases from V and 1 base from J, leaving 14 bases between. CDR3: CASSLRGKNTEAFF. The CDR3 DNA follows: TGCGCCAGCTCCCTGCGAGGGAAGAACACTGAAGCTTTCTTT.

V usage is TRBV2 and J usage is TRBJ2-1, with 9 bases lining up with TRBD2. CDR1 is SNHLY and CDR2 is FYNNEI in the germline V gene. The CDR3 covers 15 residues. J was trimmed by 5 bases and V by 6 bases; bases with no gene match: 8. CDR3: CASRPPAGGHNEQFF. The CDR3 DNA follows: TGTGCCAGCAGGCCCCCCGCGGGGGGGCACAATGAGCAGTTCTTC.

The V call is TRBV24-1, the J call TRBJ2-1; 9 positions match TRBD2. CDR1 is KGHDR and CDR2 is SFDVKD in the germline V gene. V shed 9 bases, J shed 5 bases, and the junction held 10 bases outside the gene matches. The CDR3 runs to 15 residues. CDR3 protein: CATSTRTSADNEQFF. CDR3 DNA sequence: TGTGCCACCTCGACAAGGACTAGCGCTGACAATGAGCAGTTCTTC.

This chain joins TRBV4-2 and TRBJ2-1, with 10 bases aligning to TRBD2. V shed 3 bases and J 2 bases; nucleotides not matched to a gene: 4. The CDR3 has 16 residues. Germline lookup yields CDR1 LGHNA and CDR2 YNFKEQ. CDR3 nucleotides: TGTGCCAGCAGCCAGGTAACTAGCGGGGCCTACAATGAGCAGTTCTTC. This encodes CASSQVTSGAYNEQFF.

The gene calls are TRBV19 and TRBJ2-7; 7 bases are a match to TRBD1. The germline CDR1 and CDR2 sequences are LNHDA and SQIVND (reference sequence). V trimming: 3 bases; J trimming: 3 bases; junction bases outside the gene matches: 8. The CDR3 covers 15 residues. For the CDR3, the DNA is TGTGCCAGTAGTATGGCAGGGGGTGAGTTCTACGAGCAGTACTTC. It codes for CASSMAGGEFYEQYF.

J is TRBJ2-7 and V is TRBV11-2; D possibly corresponds to TRBD1 (6 bases). Per germline, CDR1 SGHAT and CDR2 FQNNGV. This CDR3 comprises 14 residues. V lost 4 bases, J lost 0 bases, and 10 bases lay in between. Written as DNA, the CDR3 is TGTGCCAGCAGCTCCGGGACATTCTCCTACGAGCAGTACTTC. Amino acids: CASSSGTFSYEQYF.

This chain uses TRBV15 with TRBJ2-5, with 8 bases that match TRBD2. Losses at the gene ends were 1 base for V and 5 bases for J; bases not matched to a gene: 9. The germline gives CDR1 LNHNV, CDR2 YYDKDF (reference sequence). The CDR3 consists of 16 residues. The CDR3 sequence: CATSRVRAGGTETQYF. In DNA form, the CDR3 reads TGTGCCACCAGCAGAGTAAGGGCGGGGGGCACGGAGACCCAGTACTTC.

J is TRBJ2-4 and V is TRBV10-2, with D perhaps matching TRBD1 (7 bases). The CDR3 runs 17 residues. Germline V lookup: CDR1 WSHSY, CDR2 SAAADI. With 10 bases removed from V and 0 bases from J, the gap between germline ends came to 22 bases. CDR3 region: CAISEGQTLLAKNIQYF. The CDR3 nucleotides read TGCGCCATCTCGGAGGGACAGACCCTACTAGCCAAAAACATTCAGTACTTC.

The rearrangement uses TRBV7-2 and TRBJ2-3, with D maybe TRBD2 (6 bases). CDR3 length: 14 amino acids. CDR1 is SGHTA and CDR2 is FQGNSA in the germline V gene. V lost 2 bases, J lost 3 bases, and 9 bases lay in between. The CDR3: CASSLIRGTDTQYF. For the CDR3, the DNA is TGTGCCAGCAGCTTAATCCGGGGGACAGATACGCAGTATTTT.

As DNA, the CDR3 is TGTGCCAGCAGCCGGACAGGGGGCGGTTACACTGAAGCTTTCTTT. Amino acids: CASSRTGGGYTEAFF. The rearrangement links TRBV7-9 to TRBJ1-1; TRBD1 agrees at 11 bases. The CDR3 is made up of 15 amino acids. The ends lost 5 bases at V and 3 bases at J; junction bases unmatched: 5. CDR1 is SEHNR, CDR2 FQNEAQ, per germline (reference sequence).

CDR3 in DNA: TGTGCCAGCAGTCTCGAGGGCGGGAGGCGGTACGAGCAGTACTTC. It yields the protein CASSLEGGRRYEQYF. The chain employs TRBV6-4 and TRBJ2-7; 8 bases are shared with TRBD2. Per the germline V gene, CDR1 is MRHNA and CDR2 is SNTAGT. The V segment lost 5 bases and the J segment 4 bases; nucleotides outside the gene matches: 10. The CDR3 loop spans 15 amino acids.

This chain links TRBV7-8 with TRBJ2-5; TRBD2 might be the D (6 bases). CDR3 length: 14 amino acids. The V end lost 6 bases, the J end lost 2 bases, and 13 bases lay between the germline ends. The germline V gene has CDR1 SGHVS and CDR2 FQNEAQ. The CDR3 here is CASSQHGLQETQYF. CDR3 coding DNA: TGTGCCAGCAGTCAACACGGACTACAAGAGACCCAGTACTTC.

V and J are TRBV6-6 and TRBJ2-1; TRBD1 agrees at 7 bases. From germline, CDR1 is MNHNY and CDR2 SVGAGI (reference sequence). Trimming cost V 2 bases and J 4 bases; bases outside gene matches: 5. This CDR3 region has 15 residues. The DNA for the CDR3 is TGTGCCAGCAGTTACCCGGGACAGCTATACAATGAGCAGTTCTTC. Encoded protein: CASSYPGQLYNEQFF.

The V and J genes are TRBV12-3 or TRBV12-4 and TRBJ1-1; 7 bases are shared with TRBD1. There are 13 residues in the CDR3. J lost 3 bases, V lost 6 bases, and 4 bases had no gene match. CDR3: CASRTGTYTEAFF. The CDR3 DNA reads TGTGCCAGCAGGACAGGGACATACACTGAAGCTTTCTTT.

V gene TRBV6-2 or TRBV6-3 combines with J gene TRBJ2-1; tentatively, D is TRBD1 (5 bases). V lost 0 bases to trimming and J lost 10 bases, with 13 bases between them. Germline-derived CDR1 and CDR2 are MNHEY and SVGEGT. The CDR3 consists of 14 residues. The CDR3 loop is CASSYSQDTTEQFF. The CDR3 coding sequence is TGTGCCAGCAGTTACTCCCAGGACACGACCGAGCAGTTCTTC.

The chain combines TRBV29-1 with TRBJ1-5, with D uncertain. Germline CDR1 SQVTM, CDR2 ANQGSEA. CDR3 length: 13 amino acids. Trimming stripped 6 bases from V and 0 bases from J, with 9 bases between. The CDR3 spells CSVRENSNQPQHF. Here the CDR3 DNA reads TGCAGCGTGCGCGAGAATAGCAATCAGCCCCAGCATTTT.

The gene calls are TRBV7-2 and TRBJ1-6; 10 bases are a match to TRBD1. The CDR3 has 15 amino acids. In germline, CDR1 is SGHTA, CDR2 FQGNSA. V shed 5 bases and J 6 bases; nucleotides not matched to a gene: 4. The CDR3 DNA is TGTGCCAGCAGCCCCGGGACAGGGGTTAATTCACCCCTCCACTTT. Encoded protein: CASSPGTGVNSPLHF.

The chain links TRBV2 to TRBJ2-3; a possible D gene is TRBD2 (6 bases). Trimming cost V 8 bases and J 4 bases, with 13 bases left between them. This CDR3 contains 13 residues. Germline CDR1 is SNHLY and CDR2 is FYNNEI. CDR3 sequence reads: CASVRDSPDTQYF. The CDR3 DNA reads as TGTGCCAGCGTCAGGGACTCACCAGATACGCAGTATTTT.

The rearrangement links TRBV18 to TRBJ1-3; D is uncertain. This CDR3 comprises 14 residues. Germline loops: CDR1 KGHSH, CDR2 LQKENI. Trimming left V 3 bases short and J 0 bases short, with 6 bases between. CDR3 protein: CASSPRTSGNTIYF. The CDR3 DNA reads TGTGCCAGCTCACCGCGCACCTCTGGAAACACCATATATTTT.